Presented here are 25 T cell receptor beta chains from one specimen sequenced in a study of T cells after yellow fever vaccination. TCRdb passed the 5' RACE reads through MiXCR, listing each CDR3 protein once. The table has 500,000 to 650,000 distinct CDR3 sequences, roughly an eighth seen once. The material was PBMCs, obtained on the day of the yellow fever booster vaccination. The receptor set was obtained from a man under 40 who received the YFV17D yellow fever vaccine.

The rearrangement links TRBV7-2 to TRBJ2-3; D unclear. Germline V gene lookup returns CDR1 SGHTA and CDR2 FQGNSA. Trimming cost V 7 bases and J 0 bases, with 11 bases left between them. The CDR3 sequence is 14 residues long. Here the CDR3 reads CASTTVFSTDTQYF. The CDR3 region has the DNA TGTGCCAGCACTACTGTCTTTAGCACAGATACGCAGTATTTT.

The J gene is TRBJ2-2, the V gene TRBV18; possible D gene TRBD1, 6 bases. Germline V CDR1 and CDR2: KGHSH, LQKENI. The CDR3 consists of 15 residues. With 2 bases removed from V and 0 bases from J, the gap between germline ends came to 7 bases. Written as DNA, the CDR3 is TGTGCCAGCTCACCAAAGGGGGCGAACACCGGGGAGCTGTTTTTT. This codes for CASSPKGANTGELFF.

The V gene is TRBV6-2 or TRBV6-3, the J gene TRBJ2-1; D perhaps matches TRBD2 (5 bases). The V end lost 7 bases, the J end lost 0 bases, and 10 bases lay between the germline ends. In germline, CDR1 is MNHEY, CDR2 SVGEGT. The CDR3 contains 14 residues. In nucleotides, the CDR3 is TGTGCCAGCACGGTGGCGGGCTCCTACAATGAGCAGTTCTTC. Amino acid sequence: CASTVAGSYNEQFF.

This clonotype was picked up many times. The chain recombines TRBV5-4 with TRBJ2-2, with D possibly being TRBD2 (6 bases). The germline gives CDR1 SGHNT, CDR2 YYREEE (reference sequence). CDR3 length: 17 residues. V was cut by 3 bases and J by 0 bases, with 15 bases left in between. The CDR3 protein is CASSSASDNANTGELFF. Written as DNA, the CDR3 is TGTGCCAGCAGCTCAGCTAGCGATAACGCGAACACCGGGGAGCTGTTTTTT.

The rearrangement uses TRBV18 and TRBJ2-1, with D possibly being TRBD2 (6 bases). Trimming removed 0 bases at V and 8 bases at J, with 11 bases between. CDR1 and CDR2 from the germline V gene are KGHSH and LQKENI. The CDR3 totals 14 residues. The DNA of the CDR3 is TGTGCCAGCTCACCACCGGAGGGTGTCGATGAGCAGTTCTTC. Protein product: CASSPPEGVDEQFF.

The chain links TRBV20-1 to TRBJ2-1; D may be TRBD1 (5 bases). Looked up from germline, CDR1 is DFQATT and CDR2 is SNEGSKA (reference sequence). Trimming cost V 5 bases and J 4 bases, with 12 bases left between them. CDR3 length: 13 residues. This chain's CDR3 is CSARGQLYNEQFF. The CDR3, as DNA: TGCAGTGCTCGTGGACAACTATACAATGAGCAGTTCTTC.

A few counts support this clonotype. CDR3 nucleotides: TGTGCCAGCAGCTTCTTTGGGGGGTACGAGCAGTACTTC. This codes for CASSFFGGYEQYF. V is TRBV7-9 and J is TRBJ2-7; D is perhaps TRBD2 (6 bases). This CDR3 contains 13 residues. Germline V gives CDR1 SEHNR, CDR2 FQNEAQ (reference sequence). V shed 3 bases and J shed 4 bases, with 10 bases lying between them.

V gene TRBV24-1 combines with J gene TRBJ2-1; 9 bases match TRBD1. The V gene's germline CDR1 is KGHDR and CDR2 SFDVKD. With 4 bases clipped from V and 8 bases from J, the junction kept 5 bases outside the gene matches. This CDR3 contains 14 residues. The CDR3 bases are TGTGCCACCAGTGACAACAGGGGGCTGGATGAGCAGTTCTTC. This translates into CATSDNRGLDEQFF.

The rearrangement joins TRBV12-5 to TRBJ2-5, with D possibly being TRBD2 (6 bases). CDR1 LGHNT and CDR2 FRNRAP come from the germline V gene. This CDR3 spans 14 amino acids. Trimming cost V 1 base and J 5 bases, with 11 bases left between them. CDR3 sequence (DNA): TGTGCTAGTGGTTTGGGGACTATGGACGAGACCCAGTACTTC. It is translated as CASGLGTMDETQYF.

This clonotype has a single count. This chain connects TRBV14 to TRBJ2-7; TRBD2 matches 8 bases. CDR1 and CDR2 (germline): SGHDN, FVKESK. V lost 2 bases, J lost 4 bases, and 7 bases stayed unmatched. The CDR3 has 15 residues. CDR3 nucleotides: TGTGCCAGCAGCCAACGAGCGGGAGTTAAGTACGAGCAGTACTTC. Residues: CASSQRAGVKYEQYF.

This clonotype has just a few counts. The chain has TRBV9 and TRBJ2-2; D not certain. This CDR3 contains 13 residues. V lost 1 base, J lost 7 bases, and 8 bases lay in between. The V gene's germline CDR1 is SGDLS and CDR2 YYNGEE. The CDR3 sequence: CASSVIRDGELFF. The CDR3 bases are TGTGCCAGCAGCGTAATAAGGGACGGGGAGCTGTTTTTT.

The rearrangement joins TRBV7-2 to TRBJ2-2; TRBD2 agrees at 12 bases. The CDR3 is made up of 17 amino acids. Germline-derived CDR1 and CDR2 are SGHTA and FQGNSA. The V segment lost 5 bases and the J segment 7 bases; nucleotides outside the gene matches: 11. DNA of the CDR3: TGTGCCAGCAGCCCGTCGGCTAGCGGGAGGGCTAGCGGGGAGCTGTTTTTT. It yields the protein CASSPSASGRASGELFF.

The table lists this clonotype with a few counts. V usage is TRBV19 and J usage is TRBJ2-3; 9 bases fit TRBD2. From germline, CDR1 is LNHDA and CDR2 SQIVND (reference sequence). This CDR3 is 18 amino acids long. The ends lost 6 bases at V and 1 base at J; junction bases unmatched: 14. The CDR3 region has the DNA TGTGCCAGTAGGCCGAGGACTAGCGCGATTCCGGGCACAGATACGCAGTATTTT. Protein: CASRPRTSAIPGTDTQYF.

This clonotype showed up just a few times. One junction end disagrees with the germline gene, perhaps due to a read error. The chain carries TRBV6-1 and TRBJ2-5, with 10 bases that match TRBD1. The CDR3 runs 14 residues. Germline V gene data show CDR1 as MNHNS and CDR2 as SASEGT. Here the CDR3 DNA reads TGTGCCAGCAATGAAGGACAGGGGGGAGAGACCCAGTACTTC. Translation gives CASNEGQGGETQYF.

This sequence joins TRBV10-2 and TRBJ2-1, with TRBD2 identical over 7 bases. With V trimmed by 8 bases and J by 10 bases, 2 bases remained unmatched. Germline CDR1 and CDR2: WSHSY and SAAADI. This CDR3 contains 10 residues. CDR3 loop: CASGGLEQFF. The DNA of the CDR3 is TGCGCCAGCGGGGGACTAGAGCAGTTCTTC.

The chain joins TRBV25-1 to TRBJ2-7; unclear D gene. This CDR3 spans 15 amino acids. Germline CDR1 and CDR2: MGHDK and SYGVNS. V lost 5 bases to trimming and J lost 4 bases, with 18 bases between them. The CDR3 protein is CASSHRANSNYEQYF. The CDR3 DNA follows: TGTGCCAGCAGTCATAGGGCTAATAGTAATTACGAGCAGTACTTC.

This clonotype was seen more than once but under ten times. This chain uses TRBV14 with TRBJ2-7, with D possibly TRBD2 on 6 matching bases. CDR3 length: 17 amino acids. V was pared by 0 bases and J by 0 bases, with 15 bases between. Germline loops: CDR1 SGHDN, CDR2 FVKESK. CDR3 sequence: CASSQDQPDGGSYEQYF. The CDR3 DNA is TGTGCCAGCAGCCAAGATCAGCCGGACGGGGGCTCCTACGAGCAGTACTTC.

The V and J genes are TRBV10-2 and TRBJ2-5; D is ambiguous. The ends were cut back, 2 bases at V and 3 bases at J, with 7 bases in the middle. This CDR3 has 13 amino acids. Germline V CDR1 and CDR2: WSHSY, SAAADI. This CDR3 reads CASSETVKETQYF. CDR3 coding DNA: TGCGCCAGCAGTGAGACGGTTAAAGAGACCCAGTACTTC.

The CDR3 DNA is TGTGCCATCAGGCCATATGGGGCCAACGTCCTGACTTTC. Translating gives CAIRPYGANVLTF. V and J are TRBV10-3 and TRBJ2-6; D not certain. V dropped 6 bases and J dropped 3 bases, with 6 bases sitting between them. The CDR3 sequence is 13 residues long. From germline, CDR1 is ENHRY and CDR2 SYGVKD.

There are a few counts of this clonotype. V and J are TRBV5-1 and TRBJ2-1; TRBD2 agrees at 11 bases. CDR1 is SGHRS and CDR2 is YFSETQ in the germline V gene. The CDR3 runs 16 residues. The trim removed 4 bases at V and 8 bases at J, leaving 11 bases unmatched. Here the CDR3 DNA reads TGCGCCAGCAGCATCCGTAGCGGGAGGGCCGCGGATGAGCAGTTCTTC. Residues: CASSIRSGRAADEQFF.

V and J are TRBV7-2 and TRBJ2-3; 7 bases match TRBD2. The junction had 13 bases not matched to a gene; V was cut back by 6 bases and J by 4 bases. The CDR3 has 16 amino acids. The germline V gene encodes CDR1 SGHTA and CDR2 FQGNSA. CDR3 bases: TGTGCCAGCAGATACTTTAGGGAGGGCGGCCCAGATACGCAGTATTTT. The encoded protein is CASRYFREGGPDTQYF.

This clonotype was found a few times. The chain employs TRBV16 and TRBJ1-4; no clear D gene. This CDR3 has 15 amino acids. Trimming took off 3 bases at V and 2 bases at J, with 10 bases between the two ends. CDR1 KGHSY and CDR2 FQNENV come from the germline V gene. The CDR3 reads CASSHGQSTNEKLFF. In DNA, the CDR3 is TGTGCCAGCAGCCATGGGCAATCCACTAATGAAAAACTGTTTTTT.

This clonotype was picked up a small number of times. The CDR3 reads CASRLTGGLVAFF. The CDR3 bases are TGTGCCAGCAGGCTCACAGGGGGCCTGGTAGCTTTCTTT. The chain employs TRBV28 and TRBJ1-1; 9 bases line up with TRBD1. With 6 bases clipped from V and 10 bases from J, the junction kept 9 bases outside the gene matches. The CDR3 consists of 13 residues. Germline V gene data show CDR1 as MDHEN and CDR2 as SYDVKM.

DNA for the CDR3: TGTGCCGCCTCCCGGTGGAGCACAGATACGCAGTATTTT. Its translation: CAASRWSTDTQYF. The rearrangement uses TRBV12-3 or TRBV12-4 and TRBJ2-3; D is unresolved. This CDR3 is built from 13 residues. The germline V and J ends were trimmed by 11 bases and 0 bases, with 12 bases remaining between them.

V is TRBV20-1 and J is TRBJ2-7, with 11 bases identical to TRBD2. The junction had 14 bases not matched to a gene; V was cut back by 3 bases and J by 4 bases. In germline, CDR1 is DFQATT, CDR2 SNEGSKA (reference sequence). This CDR3 spans 17 amino acids. CDR3 DNA: TGCAGTGCTAGCGAGCCCACCCAGGGACTAGCGGTTTACGAGCAGTACTTC. Translated: CSASEPTQGLAVYEQYF.